The source of this T cell receptor (beta chain) is a study of blood T cell repertoires in COVID-19. As for the study in general: The United States, Italy and Spain were the sources of the acute and convalescent COVID-19 samples. PBMCs, B-cell-depleted T cells, or T cells provided the cDNA or gDNA that made up the material.

The CDR3 is made up of 13 amino acids. CDR1 and CDR2 (germline): MNHEY, SVGAGI. Between the trimmed V and J ends, which lost 6 bases and 4 bases, there was a span of 10 bases. Original processing methods: Estimates of nucleated cell counts were drawn from the amplification of reference gene primers. Here immunoSEQ multiplex PCR was the method, and the copy in TCRdb shows in-frame clones only, minus some. That table furnishes V, J and clone size, whereas the DNA furnished D and trimming. The table records roughly 100,000 clones, about 70% of them present only once. The TCR originated in a human donor with acute or convalescent COVID-19. The donor label of this sample is uncertain. The rearrangement links TRBV6-5 to TRBJ1-5, with no clear D. Sequencing was done on a sample of peripheral blood. Written as DNA, the CDR3 is TGTGCCAGCAGGACAATTAGAAATCAGCCCCAGCATTTT. It yields the protein CASRTIRNQPQHF.